Shown below are 25 T cell receptor beta chains from a single sample sequenced in a study of shared clonotypes between healthy human individuals. Produced via immunoSEQ multiplex PCR; TCRdb's table is partial and in-frame only. Here the sample spans about 380,000 clones, around 96% being singletons. Material: memory CD8+ T cells sorted from blood. Specified subset: CD45RO+ cells pooled with CCR7-negative TemRA cells. The receptors stem from a man aged 25 to 45 in good health.

The rearrangement links TRBV5-1 to TRBJ2-2; 11 positions match TRBD1. The CDR3 totals 17 residues. With V trimmed by 1 base and J by 6 bases, 8 bases remained unmatched. CDR1 and CDR2 (germline): SGHRS, YFSETQ. In DNA, the CDR3 is TGCGCCAGCAGCTTGCAGGGACAGGGGGTTGGTGCCGGGGAGCTGTTTTTT. Protein sequence: CASSLQGQGVGAGELFF. The full variable domain, completed using reference TRBV5-1 and TRBJ2-2, is KAGVTQTPRYLIKTRGQQVTLSCSPISGHRSVSWYQQTPGQGLQFLFEYFSETQRNKGNFPGRFSGRQFSNSRSEMNVSTLELGDSALYLCASSLQGQGVGAGELFFGEGSRLTVL.

DNA for the CDR3: TGCGCCAGCAGTGATATTAGCGGGAGTTACGAGCAGTACTTC. Its protein product is CASSDISGSYEQYF. The chain recombines TRBV10-2 with TRBJ2-7, with 9 bases aligning to TRBD2. The CDR3 sequence is 14 residues long. Germline lookup yields CDR1 WSHSY and CDR2 SAAADI. V gave up 3 bases and J gave up 4 bases; unmatched junction bases: 4.

V is TRBV11-3 and J is TRBJ1-1, with a possible D match to TRBD1 (5 bases). Germline V CDR1 and CDR2: SGHNT, YENEEA. The CDR3 is made up of 14 amino acids. V was clipped by 1 base and J by 4 bases, with 10 bases between them. CDR3 region: CASSLAGPGTEAFF. DNA of the CDR3: TGTGCCAGCAGCTTAGCAGGGCCGGGCACTGAAGCTTTCTTT.

V usage is TRBV5-4 and J usage is TRBJ2-4, with D perhaps assigned TRBD1 or TRBD2 (5 bases each). The CDR3 contains 15 residues. V lost 5 bases, J lost 1 base, and 13 bases lay in between. Germline V gene lookup returns CDR1 SGHNT and CDR2 YYREEE (reference sequence). The CDR3 DNA sequence: TGTGCCAGCAGTCCTAGCAGGGAGGCCAAAAACATTCAGTACTTC. This encodes CASSPSREAKNIQYF.

V usage is TRBV30 and J usage is TRBJ2-3, with 10 bases identical to TRBD2. CDR3 size: 14 residues. V trimming: 4 bases; J trimming: 8 bases; junction bases outside the gene matches: 9. Germline V gene data show CDR1 as GTSNPN and CDR2 as SVGIG (reference sequence). CDR3: CAWIRAGGIGTQYF. CDR3 in DNA: TGTGCCTGGATTAGAGCGGGAGGGATCGGTACGCAGTATTTT.

The chain combines TRBV7-3 with TRBJ2-7; D unresolved. With 2 bases removed from V and 2 bases from J, the gap between germline ends came to 10 bases. The V gene's germline CDR1 is SGHTA and CDR2 FQGTGA. This CDR3 contains 14 residues. The CDR3 bases are TGTGCCAGCAGCTTAGGGTCAGGCCCCTACGAGCAGTACTTC. It encodes CASSLGSGPYEQYF.

The chain employs TRBV6-1 and TRBJ2-7; 11 bases map to TRBD2. Unmatched junction bases numbered 8, after V lost 6 bases and J lost 4 bases. This CDR3 spans 15 amino acids. Germline assignment: CDR1 MNHNS and CDR2 SASEGT. CDR3 nucleotide sequence: TGTGCCAGCAGGAACTACTTAGCGGGAGGGTACGAGCAGTACTTC. This encodes CASRNYLAGGYEQYF.

The chain couples TRBV28 to TRBJ2-1, with 8 bases identical to TRBD2. The V and J ends lost 2 bases and 1 base, in that order; junction bases with no gene match: 4. CDR3 length: 16 residues. Per the germline V gene, CDR1 is MDHEN and CDR2 is SYDVKM. CDR3 DNA: TGTGCCAGCAGTTTAAGTTCTAGCGGGTCCTACAATGAGCAGTTCTTC. Protein product: CASSLSSSGSYNEQFF.

This sequence joins TRBV27 and TRBJ2-3; 10 nucleotides agree with TRBD2. CDR3 length: 18 amino acids. CDR1 MNHEY and CDR2 SMNVEV come from the germline V gene (reference sequence). V was pared by 0 bases and J by 4 bases, with 10 bases of the junction left unmatched. The CDR3 is CASSLSGDLAGVADTQYF. The CDR3 nucleotides read TGTGCCAGCAGTTTATCGGGGGATCTAGCGGGAGTAGCAGATACGCAGTATTTT.

The sample holds one count of this clone. The CDR3 DNA reads as TGTGCCATCGCTAGCGGGAGAAATGAGCAGTTCTTC. It codes for CAIASGRNEQFF. The chain links TRBV10-3 to TRBJ2-1; 10 bases fit TRBD2. Germline CDR1 reads ENHRY; CDR2 reads SYGVKD. The CDR3 is made up of 12 amino acids. V was pared by 8 bases and J by 7 bases, with 2 bases of the junction left unmatched.

The rearrangement joins TRBV6-6 to TRBJ1-1; D unclear. The CDR3 spans 14 residues. Trimming took 0 bases from V and 0 from J, leaving 5 bases between them. Germline loops: CDR1 MNHNY, CDR2 SVGAGI (reference sequence). CDR3 region: CASSYSDVNTEAFF. CDR3 DNA: TGTGCCAGCAGTTACTCGGACGTGAACACTGAAGCTTTCTTT.

This clone was observed once. The V and J genes are TRBV5-4 and TRBJ2-5; 7 positions agree with TRBD1. Germline trimming cut 4 bases from V and 0 bases from J; bases unmatched to any gene: 6. Germline-derived CDR1 and CDR2 are SGHNT and YYREEE (reference sequence). The CDR3 is 15 amino acids. CDR3 nucleotide sequence: TGTGCCAGCAGCCGACAGGGACGAAACCAAGAGACCCAGTACTTC. It encodes CASSRQGRNQETQYF.

This chain joins TRBV29-1 and TRBJ2-7; 9 bases match TRBD1. The junction had 5 bases not matched to a gene; V was cut back by 7 bases and J by 4 bases. This CDR3 spans 12 amino acids. Germline V gene sequence: CDR1 SQVTM, CDR2 ANQGSEA. The CDR3 reads CSAGDRVYEQYF. CDR3 nucleotides: TGCAGCGCGGGGGACAGGGTGTACGAGCAGTACTTC.

The CDR3 region is CASSEGTSGSTDTQYF. Here the CDR3 DNA reads TGTGCCAGCAGCGAGGGGACTAGCGGGAGCACAGATACGCAGTATTTT. The chain is built from TRBV7-3 and TRBJ2-3; 12 bases are shared with TRBD2. The CDR3 consists of 16 residues. The V gene end was trimmed by 5 bases and the J gene end by 0 bases; junction bases not matched to a gene: 3. The germline gives CDR1 SGHTA, CDR2 FQGTGA.

This chain uses TRBV6-5 with TRBJ2-3; perhaps TRBD2 as D (6 bases). Per germline, CDR1 MNHEY and CDR2 SVGAGI. V was clipped by 2 bases and J by 5 bases, with 14 bases between them. This CDR3 contains 15 residues. Here the CDR3 reads CASSYRGISGDTQYF. CDR3 in DNA: TGTGCCAGCAGTTACAGAGGTATTAGCGGAGATACGCAGTATTTT.

The genes are TRBV7-3 and TRBJ2-6; no reliable D call. The V end was cut by 5 bases, the J end by 0 bases, with 5 bases between. This CDR3 comprises 14 residues. Germline V CDR1 and CDR2: SGHTA, FQGTGA. In nucleotides, the CDR3 is TGTGCCAGCAGCCCGAGCTCTGGGGCCAACGTCCTGACTTTC. It is translated as CASSPSSGANVLTF.

The chain is built from TRBV6-1 and TRBJ2-7; a possible D gene is TRBD2 (6 bases). CDR3 size: 15 residues. The germline V gene encodes CDR1 MNHNS and CDR2 SASEGT. Trimming stripped 9 bases from V and 2 bases from J, with 20 bases between. DNA for the CDR3: TGTGCCAGTGCAGATCGTCACAGGACTACCTACGAGCAGTACTTC. The encoded protein is CASADRHRTTYEQYF.

This chain uses TRBV5-1 with TRBJ2-5, with 7 bases matching TRBD2. CDR1 and CDR2 from the germline V gene are SGHRS and YFSETQ. This CDR3 comprises 14 residues. V was clipped by 3 bases and J by 3 bases; unmatched bases: 5. In DNA form, the CDR3 reads TGCGCCAGCAGCTACGGGACTAATGAAGAGACCCAGTACTTC. Translation gives CASSYGTNEETQYF.

The chain uses TRBV27 and TRBJ2-1, with D perhaps TRBD1 (5 bases). V lost 2 bases to trimming and J lost 7 bases, with 12 bases between them. The CDR3 is made up of 14 amino acids. Germline V gene data show CDR1 as MNHEY and CDR2 as SMNVEV (reference sequence). The CDR3 region has the DNA TGTGCCAGCAGTTTAGGATCAGGGCAGAATGAGCAGTTCTTC. Translation: CASSLGSGQNEQFF.

The chain recombines TRBV5-4 with TRBJ2-1, with 10 positions matching TRBD2. Germline CDR1 reads SGHNT; CDR2 reads YYREEE (reference sequence). V lost 4 bases, J lost 4 bases, and 2 bases stayed unmatched. The CDR3 sequence is 14 residues long. As DNA, the CDR3 is TGTGCCAGCAGCCAAGCGGGAGGGTACAATGAGCAGTTCTTC. This translates into CASSQAGGYNEQFF.

This chain uses TRBV5-1 with TRBJ2-6; tentatively, D is TRBD1 (6 bases). Germline CDR1 is SGHRS and CDR2 is YFSETQ. The CDR3 runs 16 residues. The ends were cut back, 0 bases at V and 1 base at J, with 8 bases in the middle. CDR3 nucleotide sequence: TGCGCCAGCAGCTTGGTCGGACAGTCTGGGGCCAACGTCCTGACTTTC. This translates into CASSLVGQSGANVLTF.

CDR3 residues: CASSLFPSGSDTQYF. DNA of the CDR3: TGTGCCAGCAGTTTATTCCCATCGGGGTCAGATACGCAGTATTTT. The chain joins TRBV27 to TRBJ2-3, with a weak D call TRBD2 (5 bases). Trimming stripped 1 base from V and 4 bases from J, with 12 bases between. The CDR3 consists of 15 residues. Per the germline V gene, CDR1 is MNHEY and CDR2 is SMNVEV (reference sequence).

The sample holds one count of this clone. V is TRBV29-1 and J is TRBJ2-5; 8 bases fit TRBD1. The junction had 7 bases not matched to a gene; V was cut back by 6 bases and J by 1 base. Germline-derived CDR1 and CDR2 are SQVTM and ANQGSEA. This CDR3 has 14 amino acids. The CDR3 DNA is TGCAGCGTCCCCACTGACAGGGGCCAAGAGACCCAGTACTTC. This encodes CSVPTDRGQETQYF.

The chain carries TRBV2 and TRBJ2-7; D gene uncertain. Germline V gene sequence: CDR1 SNHLY, CDR2 FYNNEI. This CDR3 has 12 residues. Deletions cut 6 bases from V and 1 base from J, with 7 bases between. The DNA for the CDR3 is TGTGCCAGCAGGGACGGATCCTACGAGCAGTACTTC. Residues: CASRDGSYEQYF.

J is TRBJ2-7 and V is TRBV6-1; unclear D gene. V was cut by 9 bases and J by 2 bases, with 8 bases left in between. CDR1 MNHNS and CDR2 SASEGT come from the germline V gene. This CDR3 spans 11 amino acids. This CDR3 reads CASQAAYEQYF. The DNA of the CDR3 is TGTGCCAGTCAGGCGGCCTACGAGCAGTACTTC.